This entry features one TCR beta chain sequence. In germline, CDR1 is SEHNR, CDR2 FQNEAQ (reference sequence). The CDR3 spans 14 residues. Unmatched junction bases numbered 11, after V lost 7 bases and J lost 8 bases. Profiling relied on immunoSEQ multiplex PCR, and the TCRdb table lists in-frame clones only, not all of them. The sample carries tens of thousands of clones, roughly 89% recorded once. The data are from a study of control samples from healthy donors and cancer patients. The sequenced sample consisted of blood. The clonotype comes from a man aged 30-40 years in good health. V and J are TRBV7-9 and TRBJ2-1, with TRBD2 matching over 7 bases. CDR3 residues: CASNFPGLLDEQFF. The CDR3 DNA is TGTGCCAGCAACTTCCCGGGACTACTAGATGAGCAGTTCTTC.